This is a list of T cell receptor beta chains from one sample in a study of technical replicates of blood from a handful of donors. Repertoires were generated with immunoSEQ multiplex PCR, while TCRdb's copy carries only in-frame clones and drops some. The table includes about 80,000 clones, nearly 98% detected once. Sequenced input: T cells isolated from PBMCs. The source of these receptors is a human donor in good health. Both conserved end residues are part of each CDR3. The order of the fields is V gene, J gene, D gene, CDR3 protein, CDR3 DNA. A D gene is named only where the DNA matches it firmly.

TRBV6-5	TRBJ2-1	NA	CASKDGGSSYNEQFF	TGTGCCAGCAAAGACGGAGGGTCCTCCTACAATGAGCAGTTCTTC
TRBV5-4	TRBJ2-1	NA	CASSLAGDYNEQFF	TGTGCCAGCAGCTTGGCCGGGGACTACAATGAGCAGTTCTTC
TRBV11-2	TRBJ1-2	TRBD1	CASSLDRGNNYGYTF	TGTGCCAGCAGCCTCGACAGGGGAAATAACTATGGCTACACCTTC
TRBV19	TRBJ1-5	NA	CASRHIGPGDGDSQPQHF	TGTGCCAGTAGGCATATCGGGCCGGGAGACGGGGACTCCCAGCCCCAGCATTTT
TRBV29-1	TRBJ2-5	NA	CSAWTQPGETQYF	TGCAGCGCTTGGACACAACCGGGAGAGACCCAGTACTTC
TRBV5-1	TRBJ2-7	TRBD2	CASKSATSGTYEQYF	TGCGCCAGCAAGTCGGCAACTAGCGGGACCTACGAGCAGTACTTC
TRBV19	TRBJ2-7	TRBD1	CASRPGQGSYEQYF	TGTGCCAGTAGGCCGGGACAGGGGTCCTACGAGCAGTACTTC
TRBV7-2	TRBJ2-2	TRBD2	CASSSTSGRASGELFF	TGTGCCAGCAGCTCAACTAGCGGGAGGGCCTCCGGGGAGCTGTTTTTT
TRBV28	TRBJ1-5	NA	CASSPGQGNQPQHF	TGTGCCAGCAGTCCGGGACAAGGGAATCAGCCCCAGCATTTT
TRBV6-1	TRBJ2-7	TRBD2	CASSAPSGSSYEQYF	TGTGCCAGCAGTGCCCCGAGCGGGAGCTCCTACGAGCAGTACTTC
TRBV27	TRBJ2-1	NA	CASYSSYNEQFF	TGTGCCAGTTACTCCTCCTACAATGAGCAGTTCTTC
TRBV5-1	TRBJ2-3	NA	CASRRSDTQYF	TGCGCCAGCAGGCGGTCAGATACGCAGTATTTT
TRBV4-1	TRBJ2-6	NA	CASSQGAPSSGANVLTF	TGCGCCAGCAGCCAAGGGGCCCCAAGCTCTGGGGCCAACGTCCTGACTTTC
TRBV4-1	TRBJ2-7	NA	CASSQDTGSYEQYF	TGCGCCAGCAGCCAAGACACAGGGTCCTACGAGCAGTACTTC
TRBV5-1	TRBJ2-3	TRBD2	CASSLGLAGHSTDTQYF	TGCGCCAGCAGCTTGGGACTAGCGGGTCATAGCACAGATACGCAGTATTTT
TRBV19	TRBJ2-7	NA	CASSIGRGSNEQYF	TGTGCCAGTAGTATAGGACGCGGCTCGAACGAGCAGTACTTC
TRBV6-5	TRBJ1-3	NA	CASSYADTGGNTIYF	TGTGCCAGCAGTTACGCCGACACGGGGGGAAACACCATATATTTT
TRBV4-2	TRBJ1-1	NA	CASSPDQASTEAFF	TGTGCCAGCAGCCCGGATCAGGCGTCAACTGAAGCTTTCTTT
TRBV28	TRBJ1-2	NA	CASITAGADYGYTF	TGTGCCAGCATTACAGCGGGGGCGGACTATGGCTACACCTTC